This TCR beta chain appears in the sequencing data of a study of cytomegalovirus exposure and HLA in healthy donors (dated by TCRdb to about 2017). Turning to the overall study: In an earlier analysis of around 540 of the donors, 250 to 350 Gb of sequence data and approximately 100 million unique TCR beta sequences from approximately 180 million T cells were reported. Approximately 300 gigabases of sequencing data and approximately 91 million unique TCR sequences made up an early release that covered 640 HLA-typed donors. Of the roughly 400 genotyped donors, roughly 85% fell in the genetic ancestry cluster associated with self-reported Caucasian donors. The study aimed to test whether cataloging public T cell receptors could reveal signatures of past pathogen exposure. Using immunosequencing, the study profiled T cell repertoires from about 650 subjects and related those repertoires to cytomegalovirus serostatus. Along with the roughly 700-subject first cohort, a separate validation cohort of over a hundred different subjects was used. To predict cytomegalovirus infection status, the study combined high-throughput TCR immunosequencing, statistical association of individual TCRs with disease status, and machine learning. A later analysis re-examined previously published TCR beta repertoires from more than 550 donors and added high-resolution HLA genotyping to investigate patterns of TCR occurrence. In the later analysis, no new phenotypic data were used to find candidate immune exposures; instead, reliance was placed on TCR beta sequences and their occurrence across donors. An earlier analysis of more than 450 of the donors used high-throughput TCR beta sequencing to judge whether each TCR beta V gene segment behaved as functional or pseudogenic. Donor age, sex, ethnicity and CMV serostatus were collected together with the repertoire data. A later genetic analysis used genome-wide SNP genotypes for about three fifths of the 666 donors, treating that subset as a discovery cohort. Every repertoire in the discovery cohort had been generated on one and the same sequencing platform. Both class I and class II loci were covered by HLA typing, at four-digit resolution. The number of typed donors differed by locus: about 620-640 for A, B, C, DRB1 and DQB1; approximately 520 for DQA1; 606 for DPA1; and roughly 450 for DPB1. Because of strong linkage in the cohort, roughly 5 DR-DQ haplotypes were treated as single units for association and clustering. Across approximately 400 genotyped donors of the cohort, an average of approximately 240,000 unique TCR beta nucleotide sequences per donor were sequenced, and roughly a sixth of those sequences were non-productive. Beyond this particular receptor, the publication reports: According to a later analysis, TCR association rates differed among HLA loci, with DRB1 alleles showing the most associated TCRs and HLA-C alleles showing the fewest. In an earlier analysis of a few hundred of the donors, most TCR beta V segments were observed in productive rearrangements about 90% or about 30% of the time, broadly matching IMGT annotations. A cluster of highly shared sequence variants was judged likely to be a technical artifact of the sequencing pipeline. Three of the identified cytomegalovirus-associated TCR beta chains were confirmed in vitro to be specific for cytomegalovirus antigens. Cytomegalovirus status was reported to be diagnosed by the classifier with high specificity and sensitivity in both the original and validation cohorts. A further reported finding was that TCR beta sequences accurately predicted the HLA-A and HLA-B alleles for most subjects in the first cohort. The authors suggested that the approach could potentially be generalized to other disease states and immunological phenotypes. Because HLA typing was missing for some donors at each locus, association tests included only the typed subset. Because counts were too low, 15 to 20 rarely observed V segments, including chromosome 9 orphons, were excluded from the earlier analysis of a few hundred of the donors. Because the 87-base-pair reads could not distinguish some IMGT-functional V segments, including TRBV6-2 and TRBV6-3, those segments were excluded. Roughly uniform sequencing depth across donors was assumed in presence/absence analyses, although this assumption may not hold. Most TCR sequences were observed very rarely across donors, whereas some public TCRs were present in many individuals. The cohort was sequenced for TCR beta chains only, and without alpha or paired-chain data the features that could be detected were limited. In a later analysis, about 16,000 TCR beta sequences were associated with specific HLA alleles at a false discovery rate of 0.05. According to a later analysis, parvovirus B19, influenza, CMV and Epstein-Barr virus appeared linked to several top co-occurrence clusters. Correlated functional status among segregating V segments might reflect linkage disequilibrium, but an unknown experimental factor could not be ruled out. The study gave a list of 150 to 200 TCR beta chains associated with cytomegalovirus. In a later analysis, HLA-associated TCR beta chains showed more clonal expansion and lower generation probabilities than non-associated chains that were equally common. Assigning TCR associations to individual alleles was difficult when HLA alleles, especially DR and DQ, strongly co-occurred. In a later genetic analysis, a missense DCLRE1C variant was associated with V-gene and J-gene trimming of TCR beta chains, and the association was replicated in an independent cohort. Compared with the approximately 600-donor mean, donors in an Asian-associated ancestry cluster had fewer N-insertions in productive TCRs, according to a later genetic analysis. According to a later analysis, most CMV-associated TCR beta chains appeared to be HLA-restricted, and the HLA associations seemed to be driven largely by CMV exposure. For the cohort, immune exposure information was limited to CMV serostatus.

The cohort comprised several hundred healthy bone marrow donors. All cohort members were sampled while nominally healthy, although unrecorded immune exposures were likely present. The donor tested CMV seronegative, placing the donor among the 300 to 400 seronegative members of the cohort. Every donor gave a peripheral blood sample, and the peripheral blood mononuclear cells from that sample were used for TCR beta sequencing. Genomic DNA was extracted from the blood cell samples with the Qiagen DNeasy Blood Extraction Kit. The library came from the immunoSEQ multiplex PCR assay. For the multiplex PCR, a mixture combining 60 forward primers for TCR Vbeta segments and 13 reverse primers for TCR Jbeta segments was used. The CDR3 region of rearranged TCR beta genes was amplified from genomic DNA by a multiplex PCR assay. The Illumina HiSeq System was used to sequence the amplified TCR beta libraries as 87-base-pair reads. Concerning the study's data processing: A later analysis tallied 75 million to 95 million unique TCR beta chains across the 666 repertoires, and some 10 million of those chains were shared by two or more donors. Raw reads were error-corrected and collapsed into unique sequences by a nearest-neighbor algorithm in which closely related sequences were merged to remove PCR and sequencing errors. V, D and J gene segments were assigned by aligning CDR3 sequences to IMGT reference sequences. Each retained sequence needed at least a six-nucleotide match to both a V gene segment and a J gene segment. Rearrangements were classified as productive when the CDR3 lacked stop codons and remained in frame with V and J, and all other rearrangements were classified as non-productive. Following IMGT convention, CDR3 was defined as the stretch from the second conserved V-encoded cysteine to the conserved J-encoded phenylalanine. Sequences without an unambiguous match to a single V gene segment were excluded from the earlier analysis of several hundred of the donors. An earlier analysis of 587 of the donors classified V segments as functional when productive rearrangements were above 56.7% and as segregating when the standard deviation between donors was above 5%. A statistical classification framework was built for diagnosing cytomegalovirus status from the catalog of TCR beta chain sequences. A later analysis assigned V and J genes by comparing TCR nucleotide sequences with IMGT/GENE-DB human TR gene sequences. In a later analysis, CDR3 sequences and most-parsimonious VDJ recombination scenarios were assigned using the TCRdist pipeline. In a later analysis, each TCR beta chain was defined by its CDR3 amino acid sequence together with its V-gene family, and reads lacking a unique V-gene family were excluded. As a way to deal with suspected cross-contamination and a sequencing artifact, a later analysis dropped 450 to 600 nucleotide sequences that were highly shared and had low generation probability. For each public chain, a later analysis derived a clonal expansion index from normalized ranks of inferred template counts within each repertoire. A later analysis computed generation probabilities with a VDJ recombination model fitted to out-of-frame rearrangements, and checked the results against IGoR. In a later analysis, hypergeometric tests were used to score TCR-TCR, TCR-HLA and TCR-CMV co-occurrence, with a repertoire-size bias correction applied to TCR pairs. To estimate false discovery rates, a later analysis permuted the HLA or CMV assignments 20 times. In a later analysis, co-occurring TCRs were grouped using DBSCAN, and TCRdist sequence similarity was added for clustering within HLA-allele-positive subsets. For co-occurrence clustering, repertoires with fewer than 30,000 or more than 120,000 public chains were excluded, along with five repertoires with anomalous nucleotide sharing. TCRdb obtained this table from immuneACCESS and retained in-frame rearrangements with V and J assigned. These tables miss some clones; where compared with another copy, unresolved V genes account for less than half of the shortfall, and the remainder is unexplained. That table furnishes V, J and clone size, whereas the DNA furnished D and trimming. A total of 150,000 to 200,000 clones appear in this sample, 80% to 85% of them only once. The ten largest clones represent approximately 0.8% of the sample.

The CDR3 contains 15 residues, cysteine and phenylalanine counted. Just the 45-base CDR3 DNA is kept, in frame starting at base 1. V is trimmed back by 3 bases and J by 3 bases, and the junction contains 7 bases that no gene match accounts for. Looking up the germline V gene yields CDR1 KGHSH and CDR2 LQKENI. For this clone: What antigen it recognizes has not been identified. No base qualities exist here, and no much larger clone lies one base off it.

The chain employs TRBV18 and TRBJ1-1; 7 central bases correspond to TRBD1. This receptor was obtained from a woman between 18 and 29 years old in good health and CMV-seronegative. Sequenced material: PBMCs. Here the CDR3 is given as CASSPGVQGDTEAFF. DNA sequence: TGTGCCAGCTCACCCGGGGTGCAGGGGGACACTGAAGCTTTCTTT.